This TCR beta chain is from a study of T cells generated in artificial thymic organoids (TCRdb year 2017). The study in broad terms: In some experiments, thymic T cells were further FACS-purified to deplete CD4 immature single positive or double positive precursors. TCR alpha and beta CDR3 repertoires of in vitro artificial thymic organoid-derived CD8 single positive T cells were compared with thymic and peripheral blood naive CD8 T cells. The displayed repertoire sequencing data were described as being representative of three independent experiments.

Enrichment of primary CD8+ T cells was done with magnetic beads from the Miltenyi CD8+ T cell Isolation Kit. Before RNA extraction, CD3+TCRalphabeta+CD8 single positive T cells from organoids and thymus were sorted by FACS. Total RNA was purified from roughly 40,000 to 200,000 sorted cells per sample with the RNeasy Micro kit, and quality checked on an Agilent RNA 6000 Nano chip. Thymic fragments were dissected, disrupted by pipetting and filtered through a 70 um strainer so that thymocytes were released. This clonotype was detected a few times. Its antigen specificity is not known. No qualities accompany the bases; no much larger clone lies one base away. TCRalpha and TCRbeta libraries were amplified separately by semi-nested PCR with Advantage 2 and reverse primers in the TRAC or TRBC constant regions. The amount of total RNA going into first-strand cDNA synthesis ranged between about 3 and 500 ng. TCR cDNA libraries were generated by 5'-RACE using the SMARTer PCR cDNA Synthesis kit, with a poly-dT primer for first-strand synthesis. Semi-nested constant-region reverse primers carried 5-nucleotide sample-specific barcodes, and products were cleaned with the Zymo DNA Clean and Concentrator-5 kit. As many as ten barcoded samples were combined into a pool, ligated to Illumina adaptors, and sequenced on an Illumina MiSeq as 2 x 150 bp paired-end reads. On the study's bioinformatics: After demultiplexing, reads were aligned with BLAT to a custom library containing all human TRAV, TRAJ, TRBV, TRBD and TRBJ combinations from IMGT. The best BLAT hits were picked using pslCDnaFilter (-maxAligns=1, -ignoreIntrons), and custom Perl scripts were used to calculate clonotype frequencies. Using fastp trimming at Q25 and MiXCR clonotype assembly, TCRdb reanalyzed the public sequencing data and kept in-frame beta chains. Rows are unified per CDR3 protein, each entry keeping the most common DNA and genes. TCRdb, not the authors, supplied the V and J calls. This sample comprises 7,500 to 10,000 distinct CDR3 sequences, approximately 20% of them detected only once. Approximately 1.4% of the sample goes to the ten largest clones.

The junction shows trimming of 3 bases on V and 3 bases on J, plus 19 bases between the germline ends. The CDR3 starts with the cysteine, ends with the phenylalanine, and has 17 residues. Just CDR3 DNA is preserved here, 51 bases in frame from base 1. The investigation overall reported the following: The TCR clonotype diversity of organoid-derived CD8 single positive T cells was physiological and comparable to that of naive CD8 T cells from thymus and blood.

This receptor chain uses TRBV12-3 or TRBV12-4 and TRBJ2-3, with no reliable assignment of the D segment. Sequencing input: naive CD8+ T cells from the thymus. Read against the paper, the sample's cell subset or site label means: CD3+TCRalphabeta+CD8SP T cells; for blood, CD45RO-CCR7+ naive CD8+ T cells. The receptor was isolated from a human donor who gave cord blood stem cells for thymic organoid culture, a cardiac surgery patient who gave postnatal thymus, or a blood donor (not recorded which). The CDR3 sequence is CASSFRALHYRTDTQYF. The DNA sequence is TGTGCCAGCAGTTTTCGGGCTTTACACTATCGGACAGATACGCAGTATTTT.